These 11 T cell receptor beta chains were all obtained from the same sample, sequenced in a study of cytomegalovirus exposure and HLA in healthy donors. Primers: 60 Vbeta forward and 13 Jbeta reverse. TCRdb's copy holds only in-frame clones and misses some; the assay was immunoSEQ multiplex PCR. The sample has some 150,000 clones, 79% seen once. The sequenced sample consisted of PBMCs. The receptors here all came from a man aged 50 to 60 in good health and CMV-seropositive.

The CDR3 DNA follows: TGTGCCAGCAGTTTAGCGGGTTGGAGCAATCAGCCCCAGCATTTT. Protein sequence: CASSLAGWSNQPQHF. This rearrangement joins TRBV28 to TRBJ1-5; D unresolved. This CDR3 has 15 amino acids. V dropped 2 bases and J dropped 1 base, with 9 bases sitting between them. The germline V gene encodes CDR1 MDHEN and CDR2 SYDVKM.

V gene TRBV19 combines with J gene TRBJ1-5; D uncertain. The ends were cut back, 10 bases at V and 5 bases at J, with 21 bases in the middle. Germline-derived CDR1 and CDR2 are LNHDA and SQIVND (reference sequence). This CDR3 is built from 15 residues. The CDR3 spells CATRTVTGFHQPQHF. The CDR3 DNA sequence: TGTGCCACCCGAACCGTGACGGGATTTCATCAGCCCCAGCATTTT.

CDR3 sequence reads: CASSLLVEQFF. The CDR3 region has the DNA TGTGCCAGCAGTTTACTAGTTGAGCAGTTCTTC. The chain joins TRBV27 to TRBJ2-1; D unclear. This CDR3 region has 11 residues. From germline, CDR1 is MNHEY and CDR2 SMNVEV (reference sequence). V shed 2 bases and J shed 9 bases, with 5 bases lying between them.

This clone appeared a few times. This chain uses TRBV10-3 with TRBJ2-3, with 8 bases matching TRBD1. Germline CDR1 reads ENHRY; CDR2 reads SYGVKD. This CDR3 comprises 13 residues. V was clipped by 10 bases and J by 4 bases; unmatched bases: 7. The CDR3 DNA is TGTGCCACCCAACAGGGGGGCGCAGATACGCAGTATTTT. It is translated as CATQQGGADTQYF.

V usage is TRBV18 and J usage is TRBJ2-7; a weak D match, TRBD2 (7 bases). CDR1 and CDR2 (germline): KGHSH, LQKENI. The CDR3 has 12 residues. The chain's CDR3 is CAGGERRDEQYF. DNA for the CDR3: TGTGCAGGGGGGGAGAGACGCGACGAGCAGTACTTC.

This clone showed up just once. V is TRBV6-1 and J is TRBJ1-2; TRBD1 aligns across 10 bases. Germline trimming cut 3 bases from V and 6 bases from J; bases unmatched to any gene: 10. CDR1 is MNHNS and CDR2 is SASEGT in the germline V gene. The CDR3 consists of 16 residues. The CDR3: CASSDFRDRGTDGYTF. In DNA form, the CDR3 reads TGTGCCAGCAGTGACTTCCGGGACAGGGGAACTGATGGCTACACCTTC.

The rearrangement links TRBV5-4 to TRBJ2-3; 7 bases align to TRBD1. CDR3 length: 16 residues. V lost 4 bases, J lost 3 bases, and 11 bases stayed unmatched. The germline V gene encodes CDR1 SGHNT and CDR2 YYREEE (reference sequence). The CDR3 sequence is CASSPRQGIGTDTQYF. In DNA, the CDR3 is TGTGCCAGCAGCCCTCGACAGGGTATCGGTACAGATACGCAGTATTTT.

V and J are TRBV11-2 and TRBJ2-7, with 9 bases that match TRBD2. Germline V gives CDR1 SGHAT, CDR2 FQNNGV. CDR3 length: 17 residues. V was clipped by 1 base and J by 3 bases; unmatched bases: 10. The CDR3 bases are TGTGCCAGCAGCTTAGTGACCTGGACTAGCGTGGTCTACGAGCAGTACTTC. Translated, it gives CASSLVTWTSVVYEQYF.

CDR3 nucleotides: TGTGCCAGCAGCTTATGGAGGACAGGCGGGCACACCGGGGAGCTGTTTTTT. Residues: CASSLWRTGGHTGELFF. V and J are TRBV11-2 and TRBJ2-2; 7 nucleotides line up with TRBD1. V was clipped by 2 bases and J by 3 bases; unmatched bases: 9. This CDR3 spans 17 amino acids. Germline assignment: CDR1 SGHAT and CDR2 FQNNGV. The full variable domain, its missing parts supplied by reference TRBV11-2 and TRBJ2-2, is EAGVAQSPRYKIIEKRQSVAFWCNPISGHATLYWYQQILGQGPKLLIQFQNNGVVDDSQLPKDRFSAERLKGVDSTLKIQPAKLEDSAVYLCASSLWRTGGHTGELFFGEGSRLTVL.

V is TRBV7-9 and J is TRBJ2-3; 9 positions match TRBD1. Losses at the gene ends were 8 bases for V and 13 bases for J; bases not matched to a gene: 13. CDR3 length: 13 amino acids. Per germline, CDR1 SEHNR and CDR2 FQNEAQ (reference sequence). The CDR3 nucleotides read TGTGCCAGCTGTCTTGGGGACAGGGAACGCAAGTATTTT. It translates to CASCLGDRERKYF.

The table lists this clone with a count of one. The rearrangement uses TRBV7-3 and TRBJ2-3, with TRBD1 matching over 12 bases. Germline V gene lookup returns CDR1 SGHTA and CDR2 FQGTGA. CDR3 size: 17 residues. Trimming cost V 5 bases and J 5 bases; bases outside gene matches: 11. This CDR3 reads CASSRQSGTGGGDTQYF. CDR3 nucleotides: TGTGCCAGCAGCCGGCAGTCCGGGACAGGGGGCGGAGATACGCAGTATTTT.